These 21 T cell receptor beta chains originate from one sample sequenced in a study of T cell changes during pregnancy in multiple sclerosis. Method: immunoSEQ multiplex PCR; TCRdb's copy keeps in-frame clones and lacks some. Among nearly 70,000 clones, about 90% were seen once, and the ten largest hold approximately 1.5%. The sequenced sample was peripheral blood, obtained in the second trimester of pregnancy. All receptors come from a female donor in good health, enrolled as a control in a pregnancy study.

V is TRBV5-1 and J is TRBJ2-1; 11 bases align to TRBD2. CDR3 length: 18 amino acids. From germline, CDR1 is SGHRS and CDR2 YFSETQ. V was clipped by 3 bases and J by 9 bases; unmatched bases: 17. DNA for the CDR3: TGCGCCAGCAGCTCGAAGGAAACTAGCGGGGGAGTACAGGGTGAGCAGTTCTTC. This translates into CASSSKETSGGVQGEQFF.

The chain has TRBV9 and TRBJ2-7, with 8 nucleotides matching TRBD1. Germline V gives CDR1 SGDLS, CDR2 YYNGEE. V dropped 3 bases and J dropped 7; count of bases not matched to a gene: 12. CDR3 length equals 15 residues. The CDR3 DNA reads as TGTGCCAGCAGCGGAGGGGGGACAGGCACCATAGAGCAGTACTTC. This encodes CASSGGGTGTIEQYF. Filled out from reference TRBV9 and TRBJ2-7, the complete variable domain reads DSGVTQTPKHLITATGQRVTLRCSPRSGDLSVYWYQQSLDQGLQFLIQYYNGEERAKGNILERFSAQQFPDLHSELNLSSLELGDSALYFCASSGGGTGTIEQYFGPGTRLTVT.

This chain joins TRBV6-5 and TRBJ1-6; the D is unclear. V gave up 0 bases and J gave up 5 bases, with 8 bases separating them. There are 15 residues in the CDR3. From germline, CDR1 is MNHEY and CDR2 SVGAGI. DNA for the CDR3: TGTGCCAGCAGTTACTCGATAGCGGATAATTCACCCCTCCACTTT. It translates to CASSYSIADNSPLHF.

This sequence joins TRBV28 and TRBJ2-7, with D maybe TRBD1 (5 bases). CDR1 is MDHEN, CDR2 SYDVKM, per germline. V was clipped by 8 bases and J by 3 bases, with 14 bases between them. This CDR3 has 13 amino acids. The CDR3 DNA reads TGTGCCAGCGGAACAAGACAGAACTACGAGCAGTACTTC. Encoded protein: CASGTRQNYEQYF.

The chain uses TRBV19 and TRBJ2-3; D is possibly TRBD2 (7 bases). CDR1 and CDR2 from the germline V gene are LNHDA and SQIVND (reference sequence). V was trimmed by 9 bases and J by 5 bases, leaving 21 bases between them. CDR3 length: 15 amino acids. CDR3 in DNA: TGTGCCAGGCGATTGGGGGCTGCTAGCGGAGATACGCAGTATTTT. As protein: CARRLGAASGDTQYF.

This clone is a singleton in its sample. The rearrangement joins TRBV4-1 to TRBJ2-4, with 8 bases aligning to TRBD1. CDR1 and CDR2 (germline): MGHRA, YSYEKL. The CDR3 is 13 amino acids. V trimming: 5 bases; J trimming: 6 bases; junction bases outside the gene matches: 3. The DNA for the CDR3 is TGCGCCAGCAGCACACAGGGGGTAAACATTCAGTACTTC. The encoded protein is CASSTQGVNIQYF.

The chain joins TRBV9 to TRBJ2-7; 7 bases align to TRBD1. This CDR3 has 14 residues. The V gene end was trimmed by 0 bases and the J gene end by 6 bases; junction bases not matched to a gene: 6. Germline CDR1 SGDLS, CDR2 YYNGEE. The CDR3 DNA reads as TGTGCCAGCAGCGTAGTGCAGGGGGTATTCGAGCAGTACTTC. Its translation: CASSVVQGVFEQYF.

CDR3 bases: TGTGCCAGCAGTTTTCGGTTTACTGGAAACACCATATATTTT. This encodes CASSFRFTGNTIYF. J is TRBJ1-3 and V is TRBV28; D ambiguous. V was shortened by 3 bases and J by 2 bases, with 8 bases between the two germline ends. The CDR3 covers 14 residues. Germline V gene data show CDR1 as MDHEN and CDR2 as SYDVKM.

This clone appeared once. The chain couples TRBV19 to TRBJ1-5; 8 nucleotides match TRBD1. V was pared by 6 bases and J by 4 bases, with 8 bases of the junction left unmatched. The length of the CDR3 is 15 residues. Germline loops: CDR1 LNHDA, CDR2 SQIVND (reference sequence). The CDR3 region is CASRETGTGNQPQHF. The CDR3 region has the DNA TGTGCCAGTAGAGAAACCGGGACAGGAAATCAGCCCCAGCATTTT.

The rearrangement links TRBV28 to TRBJ1-1; D is undetermined. V dropped 2 bases and J dropped 5 bases, with 6 bases sitting between them. This CDR3 region has 12 residues. CDR1 and CDR2 (germline): MDHEN, SYDVKM. DNA for the CDR3: TGTGCCAGCAGTTTAACTCGGACTGAAGCTTTCTTT. It specifies CASSLTRTEAFF.

The chain combines TRBV5-1 with TRBJ2-6; tentative D call: TRBD1 (5 bases). The CDR3 length is 16 residues. Germline V lookup: CDR1 SGHRS, CDR2 YFSETQ. The V end lost 2 bases, the J end lost 4 bases, and 13 bases lay between the germline ends. Here the CDR3 DNA reads TGCGCCAGCAGCTTTTTACAGGCCTCGGGGGCCAACGTCCTGACTTTC. Amino acid sequence: CASSFLQASGANVLTF.

The chain carries TRBV6-1 and TRBJ1-5; 7 bases line up with TRBD1. There are 15 residues in the CDR3. V was clipped by 2 bases and J by 2 bases; unmatched bases: 3. CDR1 MNHNS and CDR2 SASEGT come from the germline V gene. The CDR3 loop reads CASSETGTGNQPQHF. The DNA of the CDR3 is TGTGCCAGCAGTGAAACCGGGACAGGCAATCAGCCCCAGCATTTT.

This clone was found once. The chain joins TRBV5-8 to TRBJ2-3; D is unresolved. Germline CDR1 SGHTS, CDR2 YDEGEE. The CDR3 is made up of 15 amino acids. V was shortened by 4 bases and J by 2 bases, with 14 bases between the two germline ends. In DNA, the CDR3 is TGTGCCAGCAGCCTAATCAACCTTATCACAGATACGCAGTATTTT. It translates to CASSLINLITDTQYF. The full variable domain, with the rest looked up from reference TRBV5-8 and TRBJ2-3, is EAGVTQSPTHLIKTRGQQATLRCSPISGHTSVYWYQQALGLGLQFLLWYDEGEERNRGNFPPRFSGRQFPNYSSELNVNALELEDSALYLCASSLINLITDTQYFGPGTRLTVL.

The chain is built from TRBV30 and TRBJ2-5; 7 bases match TRBD1. The germline gives CDR1 GTSNPN, CDR2 SVGIG (reference sequence). This CDR3 has 16 amino acids. The J segment lost 0 bases and the V segment lost 2 bases, leaving 9 bases of the junction unmatched. Here the CDR3 reads CAWSRRDRRYQETQYF. CDR3 in DNA: TGTGCCTGGAGTCGCCGGGACAGACGGTACCAAGAGACCCAGTACTTC.

The chain carries TRBV7-3 and TRBJ2-1, with TRBD2 identical over 9 bases. Germline lookup yields CDR1 SGHTA and CDR2 FQGTGA. V was pared by 1 base and J by 4 bases, with 8 bases of the junction left unmatched. CDR3 length equals 17 residues. Here the CDR3 reads CASSLNPSSGTYNEQFF. In nucleotides, the CDR3 is TGTGCCAGCAGCTTAAATCCCTCTAGCGGGACATACAATGAGCAGTTCTTC.

This clone was counted a single time. The gene calls are TRBV10-2 and TRBJ1-2; D perhaps matches TRBD1 (5 bases). The V gene's germline CDR1 is WSHSY and CDR2 SAAADI. V dropped 10 bases and J dropped 8 bases, with 17 bases sitting between them. CDR3 length: 12 residues. The chain's CDR3 is CAISGEGSGYTF. The CDR3 region has the DNA TGCGCCATCTCGGGGGAGGGATCCGGCTACACCTTC.

The chain joins TRBV18 to TRBJ1-2; 7 bases line up with TRBD1. The ends lost 2 bases at V and 5 bases at J; junction bases unmatched: 8. CDR1 is KGHSH, CDR2 LQKENI, per germline. This CDR3 is 15 amino acids long. The CDR3 nucleotides read TGTGCCAGCTCACCATCCGGGACAGTCACGTATGGCTACACCTTC. Protein: CASSPSGTVTYGYTF.

The chain has TRBV27 and TRBJ2-7, with 11 bases identical to TRBD1. The CDR3 spans 14 residues. V trimming: 4 bases; J trimming: 6 bases; junction bases outside the gene matches: 5. Per germline, CDR1 MNHEY and CDR2 SMNVEV (reference sequence). CDR3 protein: CASSWDRGFSEQYF. In DNA form, the CDR3 reads TGTGCCAGCAGTTGGGACAGGGGGTTTAGCGAGCAGTACTTC.

V and J are TRBV7-8 and TRBJ1-3; possibly TRBD1 for D (5 bases). The length of the CDR3 is 14 residues. Looked up from germline, CDR1 is SGHVS and CDR2 is FQNEAQ. The germline V and J ends were trimmed by 6 bases and 4 bases, with 13 bases remaining between them. The CDR3 spells CASRSGLRGNTIYF. CDR3 bases: TGTGCCAGCAGGTCGGGACTGCGCGGAAACACCATATATTTT.

Regarding this clone: The junction departs from germline at one end; a sequencing error may be responsible. The chain has TRBV6-5 and TRBJ2-7, with no clear D. This CDR3 is built from 13 residues. Germline CDR1 and CDR2: MNHEY and SVGAGI. The CDR3 loop reads CATLSGLSSEQYF. The CDR3 nucleotides are TGTGCCACCCTCTCTGGCTTATCCTCCGAGCAGTACTTC.

The genes are TRBV4-3 and TRBJ2-7; 8 bases are a match to TRBD1. With V trimmed by 4 bases and J by 7 bases, 9 bases remained unmatched. The CDR3 contains 14 residues. Germline V gives CDR1 LGHNA, CDR2 YSLEER. In DNA, the CDR3 is TGCGCCAGCAGCCCTGGGACAGGCTTGGGGGAGCAGTACTTC. Translation gives CASSPGTGLGEQYF.